These 26 T cell receptor beta chains share one sample of origin, sequenced in a study of T cell repertoires in cytomegalovirus infection. In TCRdb, the reads were re-called with MiXCR into one record per CDR3 protein. This table has a few hundred thousand distinct CDR3 sequences, approximately 40% appearing once. Their recognized antigens are unknown. The input for sequencing was cultured PBMCs, taken from culture after CMV antigen stimulation. Receptor source: a human donor in good health (CMV status not recorded). Some clones in this sample may be carry-over from other donors' samples.

The chain is built from TRBV28 and TRBJ1-2; a weak D match, TRBD1 (6 bases). CDR1 is MDHEN and CDR2 is SYDVKM in the germline V gene. This CDR3 spans 17 amino acids. Between the trimmed V and J ends, which lost 1 base and 3 bases, there was a span of 18 bases. The CDR3: CASSLSPTGNEDYGYTF. The CDR3 nucleotides are TGTGCCAGCAGTTTATCCCCCACAGGGAACGAAGACTATGGCTACACCTTC.

The V gene is TRBV4-3, the J gene TRBJ2-1; 7 nucleotides line up with TRBD2. The V gene end was trimmed by 3 bases and the J gene end by 7 bases; junction bases not matched to a gene: 6. The CDR3 totals 14 residues. Germline loops: CDR1 LGHNA, CDR2 YSLEER. The CDR3 nucleotides read TGCGCCAGCAGCCATGTAGCGGGCGATAATGAGCAGTTCTTC. Protein product: CASSHVAGDNEQFF.

This clonotype turned up a few times. The rearrangement uses TRBV6-1 and TRBJ2-3; D not resolved. Germline assignment: CDR1 MNHNS and CDR2 SASEGT. The ends were cut back, 5 bases at V and 7 bases at J, with 16 bases in the middle. The CDR3 sequence is 14 residues long. Here the CDR3 reads CASSTRPGGNTQYF. The CDR3 DNA reads as TGTGCCAGCAGTACCCGCCCAGGTGGGAATACGCAGTATTTT.

The rearrangement joins TRBV10-3 to TRBJ2-1, with 13 bases aligning to TRBD2. This CDR3 contains 15 residues. Germline V gene sequence: CDR1 ENHRY, CDR2 SYGVKD. With V trimmed by 6 bases and J by 8 bases, 7 bases remained unmatched. CDR3 sequence reads: CAIRGTSGNWDEQFF. The CDR3 DNA sequence: TGTGCCATCAGGGGGACTAGCGGGAACTGGGATGAGCAGTTCTTC.

The chain is built from TRBV7-2 and TRBJ1-1; D perhaps matches TRBD1 (5 bases). V was cut by 3 bases and J by 1 base, with 12 bases left in between. The CDR3 sequence is 15 residues long. CDR1 is SGHTA, CDR2 FQGNSA, per germline. The CDR3 region is CASSFQPQGNTEAFF. CDR3 bases: TGTGCCAGCAGCTTCCAGCCCCAGGGGAACACTGAAGCTTTCTTT.

This sequence joins TRBV6-2 or TRBV6-3 and TRBJ2-3; D gene ambiguous. CDR1 MNHEY and CDR2 SVGEGT come from the germline V gene. The CDR3 length is 14 residues. V was clipped by 4 bases and J by 0 bases, with 8 bases between them. The CDR3, as DNA: TGTGCCAGCAGTTGGCGAGGAAGCACAGATACGCAGTATTTT. Translated: CASSWRGSTDTQYF.

The chain couples TRBV5-1 to TRBJ1-1; D not resolved. The V and J ends lost 6 bases and 1 base respectively, with 13 bases between them. The CDR3 length is 14 residues. Germline loops: CDR1 SGHRS, CDR2 YFSETQ. The CDR3: CASKGEPGNTEAFF. In nucleotides, the CDR3 is TGCGCCAGCAAAGGCGAACCAGGGAACACTGAAGCTTTCTTT. Together with reference TRBV5-1 and TRBJ1-1, the CDR3 gives the full variable domain: KAGVTQTPRYLIKTRGQQVTLSCSPISGHRSVSWYQQTPGQGLQFLFEYFSETQRNKGNFPGRFSGRQFSNSRSEMNVSTLELGDSALYLCASKGEPGNTEAFFGQGTRLTVV.

The J gene is TRBJ1-3, the V gene TRBV6-6, with 9 bases identical to TRBD1. The germline V gene has CDR1 MNHNY and CDR2 SVGAGI (reference sequence). Unmatched junction bases numbered 3, after V lost 6 bases and J lost 6 bases. This CDR3 is built from 13 residues. The CDR3 protein is CASRRTGANTIYF. The CDR3 DNA reads TGTGCCAGCAGACGGACAGGGGCAAACACCATATATTTT.

This clonotype came up a few times. The CDR3: CASSLNTARDEQYF. The CDR3 DNA reads as TGTGCCAGCAGTTTAAACACGGCTCGGGACGAGCAGTACTTC. This sequence joins TRBV12-3 or TRBV12-4 and TRBJ2-7; D is undetermined. Trimming removed 2 bases at V and 5 bases at J, with 13 bases between. The CDR3 is 14 residues long.

Notes on this clonotype: Mismatch with germline at one junction end may stem from a read error. The genes are TRBV5-3 and TRBJ2-5; D perhaps matches TRBD1 (5 bases). TRBV5-3 is sorted into the ORF group, with uncertain function. The CDR3 consists of 14 residues. CDR3 sequence reads: CASSFARAYETQYF. The DNA for the CDR3 is TGTGCCAGCAGCTTTGCCAGGGCCTACGAGACCCAGTACTTC.

This clonotype was counted a few times. V gene TRBV12-5 combines with J gene TRBJ2-3, with D possibly TRBD1 on 5 matching bases. The CDR3 loop spans 14 amino acids. The germline V and J ends were trimmed by 1 base and 1 base, with 6 bases remaining between them. Germline V lookup: CDR1 LGHNT, CDR2 FRNRAP. The CDR3 here is CASGLDRRTDTQYF. The CDR3 coding sequence is TGTGCTAGTGGTTTGGACAGGCGCACAGATACGCAGTATTTT.

The chain joins TRBV7-2 to TRBJ2-7; TRBD1 matches 7 bases. This CDR3 is built from 15 residues. The germline gives CDR1 SGHTA, CDR2 FQGNSA. The V segment lost 2 bases and the J segment 3 bases; nucleotides outside the gene matches: 7. In nucleotides, the CDR3 is TGTGCCAGCAGCTTAACACCAGCAGGGGGCTACGAGCAGTACTTC. It encodes CASSLTPAGGYEQYF.

A few counts support this clonotype. The chain joins TRBV7-2 to TRBJ2-5; D might be TRBD1 (6 bases). The length of the CDR3 is 15 residues. Germline CDR1 is SGHTA and CDR2 is FQGNSA. Trimming removed 5 bases at V and 4 bases at J, with 17 bases between. Here the CDR3 DNA reads TGTGCCAGCAGCGCCACCTCAGGGGTAATAGAGACCCAGTACTTC. It encodes CASSATSGVIETQYF.

This sequence joins TRBV20-1 and TRBJ1-4, with 7 nucleotides matching TRBD1. The CDR3 runs 15 residues. The germline V gene encodes CDR1 DFQATT and CDR2 SNEGSKA (reference sequence). Germline trimming cut 2 bases from V and 4 bases from J; bases unmatched to any gene: 7. The CDR3 loop is CSARPQGQINEKLFF. CDR3 DNA: TGCAGTGCTAGACCTCAGGGACAGATTAATGAAAAACTGTTTTTT.

V gene TRBV20-1 combines with J gene TRBJ1-2, with a weak D call TRBD1 (5 bases). With 3 bases removed from V and 6 bases from J, the gap between germline ends came to 17 bases. CDR3 length: 14 residues. Germline CDR1 DFQATT, CDR2 SNEGSKA (reference sequence). The CDR3 is CSARGGFSVDGYTF. In DNA form, the CDR3 reads TGCAGTGCTAGGGGGGGATTTTCCGTTGATGGCTACACCTTC.

This chain links TRBV3-1 with TRBJ1-1; D might be TRBD1 (5 bases). V was clipped by 0 bases and J by 8 bases, with 10 bases between them. Germline CDR1 LGHDT, CDR2 YNNKEL (reference sequence). The CDR3 loop spans 13 amino acids. CDR3 DNA sequence: TGTGCCAGCAGCCAAGATACAGGCGGCGAAGCTTTCTTT. Its protein is CASSQDTGGEAFF.

The genes are TRBV7-2 and TRBJ1-2; D gene unclear. This CDR3 is 13 amino acids long. Between the trimmed V and J ends, which lost 3 bases and 4 bases, there was a span of 9 bases. The germline V gene encodes CDR1 SGHTA and CDR2 FQGNSA. The CDR3 loop reads CASSFGTLYGYTF. CDR3 DNA sequence: TGTGCCAGCAGCTTTGGCACCCTCTATGGCTACACCTTC.

The CDR3 is CSVGSDNEQFF. The CDR3, as DNA: TGCAGCGTTGGTTCGGACAATGAGCAGTTCTTC. The chain has TRBV29-1 and TRBJ2-1; D remains ambiguous. The V end lost 4 bases, the J end lost 5 bases, and 6 bases lay between the germline ends. CDR1 and CDR2 from the germline V gene are SQVTM and ANQGSEA. This CDR3 has 11 amino acids.

The V gene is TRBV18, the J gene TRBJ2-1, with 12 bases fitting TRBD2. Germline CDR1 and CDR2: KGHSH and LQKENI. The CDR3 sequence is 15 residues long. The V and J ends lost 3 bases and 8 bases, in that order; junction bases with no gene match: 5. The CDR3 spells CASSPAGTSGYEQFF. Written as DNA, the CDR3 is TGTGCCAGCTCACCCGCCGGGACTAGCGGGTATGAGCAGTTCTTC.

Comments on this clonotype: Germline is not matched at one junction end, which may reflect a read error. V is TRBV10-3 and J is TRBJ2-3, with a weak D call TRBD2 (6 bases). CDR3 size: 13 residues. Germline V gives CDR1 ENHRY, CDR2 SYGVKD. This CDR3 is CAVSGPHTDTQYF. The CDR3 region has the DNA TGTGCCGTCAGCGGGCCTCATACAGATACGCAGTATTTT.

J is TRBJ2-5 and V is TRBV12-3 or TRBV12-4; D is possibly TRBD1 (5 bases). The CDR3 sequence is 15 residues long. V gave up 3 bases and J gave up 1 base, with 12 bases separating them. CDR3 sequence reads: CASSFLGGAQETQYF. CDR3 sequence (DNA): TGTGCCAGCAGTTTCTTGGGTGGGGCCCAAGAGACCCAGTACTTC.

This clonotype was recorded only once. The chain combines TRBV5-4 with TRBJ1-6; TRBD1 matches 7 bases. The germline V gene encodes CDR1 SGHNT and CDR2 YYREEE (reference sequence). V gave up 4 bases and J gave up 11 bases; unmatched junction bases: 6. The CDR3 sequence is 13 residues long. The CDR3 sequence is CASSPTGTAPLHF. DNA for the CDR3: TGTGCCAGCAGCCCCACCGGGACAGCACCCCTCCACTTT. The complete variable domain, with remaining parts taken from reference TRBV5-4 and TRBJ1-6, reads ETGVTQSPTHLIKTRGQQVTLRCSSQSGHNTVSWYQQALGQGPQFIFQYYREEENGRGNFPPRFSGLQFPNYSSELNVNALELDDSALYLCASSPTGTAPLHFGNGTRLTVT.

This clonotype showed up just a few times. The chain combines TRBV4-2 with TRBJ1-6; tentative D call: TRBD1 (5 bases). This CDR3 comprises 15 residues. Per the germline V gene, CDR1 is LGHNA and CDR2 is YNFKEQ. Between the trimmed V and J ends, which lost 7 bases and 2 bases, there was a span of 12 bases. The CDR3 DNA follows: TGTGCCAGCATGCCGAGGGACCCCTATAATTCACCCCTCCACTTT. Translation: CASMPRDPYNSPLHF.

This sequence joins TRBV5-1 and TRBJ1-2, with TRBD1 matching over 7 bases. After removal of 5 bases from V and 8 bases from J, the junction contained 15 bases not matched to a gene. Germline loops: CDR1 SGHRS, CDR2 YFSETQ. CDR3 length equals 15 residues. The CDR3 reads CASSPTSRGGSGYTF. The CDR3 DNA is TGCGCCAGCAGTCCGACGTCCAGGGGGGGCTCCGGCTACACCTTC.

This clonotype was seen once. A junction boundary mismatches the germline segment, possibly from a read error. This chain joins TRBV7-6 and TRBJ2-3; 9 bases line up with TRBD2. Germline-derived CDR1 and CDR2 are SGHVS and FNYEAQ. CDR3 length: 15 amino acids. CDR3 amino acids: CVSSLSGRSTDTQYF. CDR3 DNA sequence: TGTGTCAGCAGCTTAAGCGGGAGGAGCACAGATACGCAGTATTTT.

V usage is TRBV7-8 and J usage is TRBJ1-1; D is uncertain. The CDR3 is 14 amino acids. V lost 5 bases to trimming and J lost 2 bases, with 12 bases between them. Germline V gene lookup returns CDR1 SGHVS and CDR2 FQNEAQ. In nucleotides, the CDR3 is TGTGCCAGCAGCCATCGGGCCTTTAACACTGAAGCTTTCTTT. Its translation is CASSHRAFNTEAFF.